This T cell receptor gamma chain was recorded in a study of gamma-delta T cells after stem cell transplantation. The CDR3 consists of 16 residues. Per the germline V gene, CDR1 is GITISATS and CDR2 is ISYDGTV (reference sequence). V trimming: 2 bases; J trimming: 3 bases; junction bases outside the gene matches: 1. TCRdb ran CATT on the RT-PCR reads. Of fewer than 500 gamma-chain clones in the sample, more than 15% were seen once. A remark on this clone: A read error is possible here, since a much larger clone lies one base away. Other nucleotide sequences from this sample produce the same CDR3.

The receptor comes from a human donor. It is not recorded whose cells these are; they may come from a transplant donor. Sample: gamma-delta T cells. This chain uses TRGV9 with TRGJP. CDR3 protein: CALWEEQELGKKIKVF. CDR3 sequence (DNA): TGTGCCTTGTGGGAGGAGCAAGAGTTGGGCAAAAAAATCAAGGTATTT.